A single sample is the source of the 30 T cell receptor beta chains below, sequenced in a study of cytomegalovirus exposure and HLA in healthy donors. Use of 60 Vbeta and 13 Jbeta primers characterized the PCR. The table came from immunoSEQ multiplex PCR; TCRdb's copy has only in-frame clones and leaves some out. The table lists some 50,000 clones, about 70% of them singletons. The material sequenced was PBMCs. The receptors come from a woman aged 45-59 years in good health and CMV-seropositive.

The V call is TRBV7-3, the J call TRBJ2-5, with D uncertain. The better agreement between TRBJ2-7 and the DNA end casts doubt on the J call. The CDR3 is 13 amino acids. Germline V gene data show CDR1 as SGHTA and CDR2 as FQGTGA. CDR3 sequence: CASSSTTVGEQYF. The CDR3 DNA follows: TGTGCCAGCAGCTCCACTACCGTAGGCGAGCAGTACTTC.

The CDR3 spells CATSRMGGEETQYF. The CDR3 nucleotides read TGTGCCACCAGCAGAATGGGAGGGGAAGAGACCCAGTACTTC. V and J are TRBV15 and TRBJ2-5, with 7 bases aligning to TRBD2. J gave up 3 bases and V 2 bases, and 3 bases lay outside the gene matches. CDR1 is LNHNV and CDR2 is YYDKDF in the germline V gene (reference sequence). The CDR3 has 14 amino acids.

There are a few counts of this clone. This chain uses TRBV30 with TRBJ2-6; perhaps TRBD1 as D (6 bases). CDR1 and CDR2 from the germline V gene are GTSNPN and SVGIG (reference sequence). The CDR3 sequence is 17 residues long. The V end lost 5 bases, the J end lost 0 bases, and 17 bases lay between the germline ends. The CDR3 spells CAWGPGHLSSGANVLTF. The CDR3 DNA is TGTGCCTGGGGCCCGGGACATCTGAGCTCTGGGGCCAACGTCCTGACTTTC.

This chain links TRBV19 with TRBJ1-1; D is ambiguous. The CDR3 is 15 amino acids. Trimming pared 8 bases from V and 4 bases from J, leaving 20 bases between. Germline assignment: CDR1 LNHDA and CDR2 SQIVND (reference sequence). This chain's CDR3 is CASGRGWGGVTEAFF. CDR3 nucleotide sequence: TGTGCCAGTGGACGAGGATGGGGAGGTGTCACTGAAGCTTTCTTT. Full variable domain (outside the CDR3, taken from reference TRBV19 and TRBJ1-1): DGGITQSPKYLFRKEGQNVTLSCEQNLNHDAMYWYRQDPGQGLRLIYYSQIVNDFQKGDIAEGYSVSREKKESFPLTVTSAQKNPTAFYLCASGRGWGGVTEAFFGQGTRLTVV.

The V gene is TRBV10-3, the J gene TRBJ2-3; 7 positions match TRBD1. Germline V gene sequence: CDR1 ENHRY, CDR2 SYGVKD. V lost 0 bases, J lost 3 bases, and 0 bases stayed unmatched. This CDR3 spans 14 amino acids. CDR3 coding DNA: TGTGCCATCAGTGAGTCCAGGGGGACAGATACGCAGTATTTT. Residues: CAISESRGTDTQYF.

The rearrangement links TRBV11-2 to TRBJ2-7; weak D call: TRBD1 (5 bases). Germline-derived CDR1 and CDR2 are SGHAT and FQNNGV. V was trimmed by 1 base and J by 3 bases, leaving 10 bases between them. The CDR3 extends over 14 amino acids. The CDR3 sequence is CASSLGAGNYEQYF. The CDR3 DNA reads TGTGCCAGCAGCTTAGGGGCAGGGAACTACGAGCAGTACTTC.

The chain uses TRBV7-2 and TRBJ1-1; the D is unclear. Trimming cost V 4 bases and J 3 bases, with 12 bases left between them. Germline V gene lookup returns CDR1 SGHTA and CDR2 FQGNSA. This CDR3 contains 14 residues. The CDR3 nucleotides are TGTGCCAGCAGCTATAGTGCGAGGTACACTGAAGCTTTCTTT. Translation gives CASSYSARYTEAFF.

The J gene is TRBJ1-2, the V gene TRBV20-1; no definite D call. The CDR3 has 11 residues. The V gene's germline CDR1 is DFQATT and CDR2 SNEGSKA (reference sequence). CDR3 sequence reads: CAADSPYGYTF. The CDR3, as DNA: TGCGCGGCGGATTCCCCATATGGCTACACCTTC.

The rearrangement links TRBV30 to TRBJ1-1; possibly TRBD1 for D (6 bases). V was shortened by 0 bases and J by 7 bases, with 12 bases between the two germline ends. Germline V gene data show CDR1 as GTSNPN and CDR2 as SVGIG (reference sequence). CDR3 length: 13 amino acids. CDR3 in amino acids: CAWSVEGGVEAFF. As DNA, the CDR3 is TGTGCCTGGAGTGTGGAAGGGGGAGTTGAAGCTTTCTTT.

The CDR3 reads CASSPGLAGGRFGYEQYF. In nucleotides, the CDR3 is TGTGCCAGCAGCCCCGGACTAGCGGGAGGAAGGTTTGGGTACGAGCAGTACTTC. The V call is TRBV7-2, the J call TRBJ2-7; 14 nucleotides match TRBD2. V was pared by 5 bases and J by 4 bases, with 13 bases of the junction left unmatched. The CDR3 sequence is 18 residues long. Looked up from germline, CDR1 is SGHTA and CDR2 is FQGNSA.

This rearrangement joins TRBV18 to TRBJ1-1, with D maybe TRBD1 (5 bases). V dropped 2 bases and J dropped 0 bases, with 19 bases sitting between them. Germline-derived CDR1 and CDR2 are KGHSH and LQKENI. The CDR3 length is 18 residues. This CDR3 is CASSPGLTRRVMNTEAFF. In DNA, the CDR3 is TGTGCCAGCTCACCAGGGTTGACTCGCAGGGTCATGAACACTGAAGCTTTCTTT.

The J gene is TRBJ2-7, the V gene TRBV15, with 9 bases that match TRBD1. The CDR3 runs 16 residues. Trimming removed 0 bases from V and 1 base from J; junction bases left unmatched: 4. Per germline, CDR1 LNHNV and CDR2 YYDKDF (reference sequence). The CDR3 DNA reads TGTGCCACCAGCAGAGAACGGGACAGGGTGTCCTACGAGCAGTACTTC. Translating gives CATSRERDRVSYEQYF.

The CDR3 nucleotides are TGTGCCAGCAGCTTCTACAGGGGAAAGGGCACTGAAGCTTTCTTT. Protein: CASSFYRGKGTEAFF. The V gene is TRBV7-9, the J gene TRBJ1-1, with TRBD1 matching over 7 bases. After removal of 3 bases from V and 4 bases from J, the junction contained 8 bases not matched to a gene. Germline CDR1 SEHNR, CDR2 FQNEAQ (reference sequence). This CDR3 comprises 15 residues.

The chain combines TRBV15 with TRBJ1-5, with 8 bases identical to TRBD1. Germline values: CDR1 LNHNV, CDR2 YYDKDF (reference sequence). V lost 3 bases to trimming and J lost 3 bases; unmatched junction nucleotides: 7. The CDR3 runs to 16 residues. This CDR3 is CATSSKTGANNQPQHF. For the CDR3, the DNA is TGTGCCACCAGCAGTAAGACAGGGGCGAACAATCAGCCCCAGCATTTT. The whole variable domain, filled in from reference TRBV15 and TRBJ1-5, reads DAMVIQNPRYQVTQFGKPVTLSCSQTLNHNVMYWYQQKSSQAPKLLFHYYDKDFNNEADTPDNFQSRRPNTSFCFLDIRSPGLGDTAMYLCATSSKTGANNQPQHFGDGTRLSIL.

The chain has TRBV5-4 and TRBJ2-1; the match to TRBD2 covers 8 bases. CDR1 and CDR2 from the germline V gene are SGHNT and YYREEE (reference sequence). This CDR3 has 18 residues. V gave up 4 bases and J gave up 2 bases; unmatched junction bases: 14. As DNA, the CDR3 is TGTGCCAGCAGCCCGGCGGGAGGAGGATCTCGCGCCTACAATGAGCAGTTCTTC. This gives the protein CASSPAGGGSRAYNEQFF.

The chain joins TRBV4-1 to TRBJ2-6, with D possibly matching TRBD2 (5 bases). CDR3 length equals 17 residues. V lost 2 bases, J lost 0 bases, and 11 bases lay in between. The germline gives CDR1 MGHRA, CDR2 YSYEKL. The CDR3 protein is CASSQPGNPSGANVLTF. As DNA, the CDR3 is TGCGCCAGCAGCCAACCCGGGAACCCCTCTGGGGCCAACGTCCTGACTTTC.

The V and J genes are TRBV5-1 and TRBJ1-1; D not certain. V was trimmed by 4 bases and J by 12 bases, leaving 19 bases between them. There are 13 residues in the CDR3. The germline CDR1 and CDR2 sequences are SGHRS and YFSETQ. The CDR3: CASSGIGGNLPFF. In nucleotides, the CDR3 is TGCGCCAGCAGCGGTATAGGCGGGAATCTGCCTTTCTTT. The whole variable domain, filled in from reference TRBV5-1 and TRBJ1-1, reads KAGVTQTPRYLIKTRGQQVTLSCSPISGHRSVSWYQQTPGQGLQFLFEYFSETQRNKGNFPGRFSGRQFSNSRSEMNVSTLELGDSALYLCASSGIGGNLPFFGQGTRLTVV.

This clone was detected once. This rearrangement joins TRBV9 to TRBJ2-3; possible D gene TRBD1, 5 bases. Between the trimmed V and J ends, which lost 7 bases and 3 bases, there was a span of 9 bases. The germline CDR1 and CDR2 sequences are SGDLS and YYNGEE. The length of the CDR3 is 12 residues. CDR3 amino acids: CASAQATDTQYF. In nucleotides, the CDR3 is TGTGCCAGCGCACAGGCGACAGATACGCAGTATTTT.

The chain employs TRBV7-2 and TRBJ2-5; 7 bases match TRBD1. The CDR3 is 16 amino acids. Trimming removed 1 base from V and 4 bases from J; junction bases left unmatched: 9. CDR1 and CDR2 (germline): SGHTA, FQGNSA. The DNA for the CDR3 is TGTGCCAGCAGCTTAGAATCGCGACAGGGTGCAGAGACCCAGTACTTC. Residues: CASSLESRQGAETQYF.

This chain joins TRBV13 and TRBJ2-1; 10 nucleotides align to TRBD2. Germline CDR1 is PRHDT and CDR2 is FYEKMQ (reference sequence). With 4 bases clipped from V and 6 bases from J, the junction kept 6 bases outside the gene matches. This CDR3 region has 15 residues. In DNA form, the CDR3 reads TGTGCCAGCAGCTCCGGGGTAGCGGGAGGCAATGAGCAGTTCTTC. Its protein is CASSSGVAGGNEQFF.

The V call is TRBV12-1, the J call TRBJ2-7; whether TRBD2, the table's D call, matches the DNA was not checked. TRBV12-1 corresponds to a pseudogene. The CDR3 spans 17 residues. The CDR3: CASPLDPWTSGRCEQYF. The CDR3 nucleotides are TGTGCCAGCCCCCTTGACCCTTGGACTAGCGGGAGATGTGAGCAGTACTTC.

The J gene is TRBJ1-5, the V gene TRBV28; perhaps TRBD1 as D (6 bases). The CDR3 runs to 19 residues. Germline V CDR1 and CDR2: MDHEN, SYDVKM. The V gene lost 3 bases and the J gene lost 0 bases, with 21 bases spanning the gap. The CDR3 coding sequence is TGTGCCAGCAGTTTGGAACAGGGTATGAGACAGTATAGCAATCAGCCCCAGCATTTT. It specifies CASSLEQGMRQYSNQPQHF. The full variable domain, rest sourced from reference TRBV28 and TRBJ1-5, is DVKVTQSSRYLVKRTGEKVFLECVQDMDHENMFWYRQDPGLGLRLIYFSYDVKMKEKGDIPEGYSVSREKKERFSLILESASTNQTSMYLCASSLEQGMRQYSNQPQHFGDGTRLSIL.

This clone has just a few counts. This sequence joins TRBV5-5 and TRBJ2-3; TRBD2 matches at 8 bases. The V segment lost 2 bases and the J segment 6 bases; nucleotides outside the gene matches: 5. Germline loops: CDR1 SGHKS, CDR2 YYEKEE (reference sequence). The CDR3 totals 14 residues. The CDR3: CASSFPSGSDTQYF. In DNA, the CDR3 is TGTGCCAGCAGCTTTCCCAGCGGGAGCGATACGCAGTATTTT. Supplemented by reference TRBV5-5 and TRBJ2-3, the full variable domain reads DAGVTQSPTHLIKTRGQQVTLRCSPISGHKSVSWYQQVLGQGPQFIFQYYEKEERGRGNFPDRFSARQFPNYSSELNVNALLLGDSALYLCASSFPSGSDTQYFGPGTRLTVL.

This clone showed up just a few times. The chain carries TRBV6-5 and TRBJ1-1, with TRBD1 as a possible D gene (5 bases). The CDR3 loop spans 15 amino acids. Germline lookup yields CDR1 MNHEY and CDR2 SVGAGI. V was clipped by 6 bases and J by 6 bases, with 20 bases between them. The CDR3 DNA reads TGTGCCAGCAGCCGTTCAGATAGGCGGGGCGCTGAAGCTTTCTTT. Translation gives CASSRSDRRGAEAFF.

This chain uses TRBV7-6 with TRBJ2-5; 13 nucleotides line up with TRBD2. The V and J ends lost 6 bases and 2 bases, in that order; junction bases with no gene match: 12. CDR1 SGHVS and CDR2 FNYEAQ come from the germline V gene. This CDR3 is built from 18 residues. The CDR3, as DNA: TGTGCCAGCAGGGCTGGGACTAGCGGGAAGGGAGGTCAAGAGACCCAGTACTTC. Encoded protein: CASRAGTSGKGGQETQYF.

The chain uses TRBV7-3 and TRBJ1-1; possible D gene TRBD1, 5 bases. Germline values: CDR1 SGHTA, CDR2 FQGTGA. V dropped 2 bases and J dropped 5 bases, with 9 bases sitting between them. The CDR3 is 13 residues long. Here the CDR3 DNA reads TGTGCCAGCAGCTTAGGTGCAGGGACTGAAGCTTTCTTT. Protein product: CASSLGAGTEAFF. The full variable domain, in which reference TRBV7-3 and TRBJ1-1 provide the parts outside the CDR3, is GAGVSQTPSNKVTEKGKYVELRCDPISGHTALYWYRQSLGQGPEFLIYFQGTGAADDSGLPNDRFFAVRPEGSVSTLKIQRTERGDSAVYLCASSLGAGTEAFFGQGTRLTVV.

This chain uses TRBV9 with TRBJ2-3, with a possible D match to TRBD2 (5 bases). With 0 bases removed from V and 2 bases from J, the gap between germline ends came to 7 bases. From germline, CDR1 is SGDLS and CDR2 YYNGEE. The CDR3 consists of 14 residues. CDR3 residues: CASSVGRVTDTQYF. The CDR3 DNA sequence: TGTGCCAGCAGCGTAGGGCGGGTCACAGATACGCAGTATTTT.

The genes are TRBV6-1 and TRBJ2-7, with 8 bases lining up with TRBD2. The junction had 9 bases not matched to a gene; V was cut back by 7 bases and J by 4 bases. Germline-derived CDR1 and CDR2 are MNHNS and SASEGT. The CDR3 is made up of 14 amino acids. CDR3 amino acids: CASTVGGGPYEQYF. CDR3 bases: TGTGCCAGCACCGTGGGCGGGGGGCCTTACGAGCAGTACTTC.

The chain uses TRBV28 and TRBJ1-2; no reliable D call. There are 11 residues in the CDR3. The V gene's germline CDR1 is MDHEN and CDR2 SYDVKM. V was shortened by 6 bases and J by 1 base, with 3 bases between the two germline ends. CDR3 sequence: CASSFNYGYTF. As DNA, the CDR3 is TGTGCCAGCAGCTTTAACTATGGCTACACCTTC.

The J gene is TRBJ1-5, the V gene TRBV28, with D possibly being TRBD1 (5 bases). This CDR3 region has 15 residues. Germline CDR1 MDHEN, CDR2 SYDVKM. Between the trimmed V and J ends, which lost 6 bases and 6 bases, there was a span of 18 bases. The DNA of the CDR3 is TGTGCCAGCAGGTCCTGGGGAGGGGTGAGTCAGCCCCAGCATTTT. This sequence encodes CASRSWGGVSQPQHF.